Following are 27 T cell receptor beta chains from one sample sequenced in a study of T cell responses to AZD1222 COVID-19 vaccine. Sequenced by immunoSEQ multiplex PCR; TCRdb stores in-frame clones only, minus some. Of some 120,000 clones in the sample, 80% to 90% are singletons; the top ten hold approximately 1.2%. The sample in question was peripheral blood, obtained on day 0 of AZD1222 vaccination. The receptor source for this set is an adult in good health.

The CDR3 DNA reads TGCGCCAGCAGCTTCTTGCGGGGGAGCACAGATACGCAGTATTTT. Its translation is CASSFLRGSTDTQYF. The rearrangement links TRBV5-1 to TRBJ2-3, with 7 bases lining up with TRBD2. This CDR3 region has 15 residues. V dropped 2 bases and J dropped 0; count of bases not matched to a gene: 3. Per the germline V gene, CDR1 is SGHRS and CDR2 is YFSETQ.

This chain connects TRBV5-6 to TRBJ1-3; TRBD1 matches at 9 bases. The junction had 1 base not matched to a gene; V was cut back by 4 bases and J by 2 bases. The CDR3 has 14 residues. Germline CDR1 and CDR2: SGHDT and YYEEEE. The CDR3 spells CASSRTGAGNTIYF. CDR3 DNA sequence: TGTGCCAGCAGCCGGACAGGGGCTGGAAACACCATATATTTT.

This chain links TRBV10-3 with TRBJ2-6; possible D gene TRBD2, 5 bases. The V and J ends lost 6 bases and 1 base respectively, with 16 bases between them. Germline V gene data show CDR1 as ENHRY and CDR2 as SYGVKD. The CDR3 has 17 amino acids. The CDR3 DNA follows: TGTGCCATCAGCGCCGCGGGTCTGAAGTCTGGGGCCAACGTCCTGACTTTC. As protein: CAISAAGLKSGANVLTF.

This clone has just one count. The chain is built from TRBV10-3 and TRBJ2-7, with 8 bases identical to TRBD1. This CDR3 region has 14 residues. Trimming took 4 bases from V and 5 from J; bases not matched to a gene: 7. Germline V gene lookup returns CDR1 ENHRY and CDR2 SYGVKD. The CDR3: CAISARDRFDEQYF. DNA of the CDR3: TGTGCCATCAGTGCCAGGGACAGGTTTGACGAGCAGTACTTC.

This chain connects TRBV18 to TRBJ1-2; the D is unclear. CDR1 and CDR2 from the germline V gene are KGHSH and LQKENI. CDR3 size: 14 residues. Trimming removed 2 bases at V and 2 bases at J, with 9 bases between. This CDR3 reads CASSPWGNNYGYTF. For the CDR3, the DNA is TGTGCCAGCTCACCATGGGGAAACAACTATGGCTACACCTTC.

This chain links TRBV3-1 (or the pseudogene TRBV3-2) with TRBJ2-7; 12 bases align to TRBD2. This CDR3 comprises 16 residues. Germline trimming cut 2 bases from V and 3 bases from J; bases unmatched to any gene: 5. The germline V gene encodes CDR1 LGHDT and CDR2 YNNKEL (reference sequence). CDR3 DNA sequence: TGTGCCAGCAGCCAACTTGGACTAGCGGGGAACTACGAGCAGTACTTC. It encodes CASSQLGLAGNYEQYF.

V and J are TRBV27 and TRBJ1-5, with 7 nucleotides matching TRBD1. Germline V gene data show CDR1 as MNHEY and CDR2 as SMNVEV (reference sequence). V was pared by 2 bases and J by 4 bases, with 5 bases of the junction left unmatched. CDR3 size: 15 residues. In DNA form, the CDR3 reads TGTGCCAGCAGTTTAAACTACAGGGGTAATCAGCCCCAGCATTTT. This gives the protein CASSLNYRGNQPQHF.

In its sample, this clone was seen once. The V gene is TRBV6-1, the J gene TRBJ2-7; D possibly corresponds to TRBD2 (5 bases). The CDR3 contains 16 residues. Trimming shortened V by 2 bases and J by 2 bases, and 16 bases separated the two germline ends. Germline CDR1 reads MNHNS; CDR2 reads SASEGT. The CDR3 DNA reads TGTGCCAGCAGTGAACCGGTCGGGGTCGGGGCCTACGAGCAGTACTTC. Amino acids: CASSEPVGVGAYEQYF.

The rearrangement uses TRBV7-2 and TRBJ2-6; 13 nucleotides line up with TRBD2. The CDR3 is 18 residues long. Germline V gene data show CDR1 as SGHTA and CDR2 as FQGNSA. V was clipped by 6 bases and J by 0 bases; unmatched bases: 5. The CDR3 DNA sequence: TGTGCCAGCAGTCAACTAGCGGGGGGGTCCTCTGGGGCCAACGTCCTGACTTTC. It yields the protein CASSQLAGGSSGANVLTF. The complete variable domain, with remaining parts taken from reference TRBV7-2 and TRBJ2-6, reads GAGVSQSPSNKVTEKGKDVELRCDPISGHTALYWYRQSLGQGLEFLIYFQGNSAPDKSGLPSDRFSAERTGGSVSTLTIQRTQQEDSAVYLCASSQLAGGSSGANVLTFGAGSRLTVL.

J is TRBJ1-3 and V is TRBV3-1 (or the pseudogene TRBV3-2), with TRBD1 matching 9 bases. This CDR3 is built from 14 residues. Germline loops: CDR1 LGHDT, CDR2 YNNKEL (reference sequence). Unmatched junction bases numbered 4, after V lost 6 bases and J lost 4 bases. The CDR3 nucleotides are TGTGCCAGCAGACCGACAGGGGGGGGAAACACCATATATTTT. Its translation: CASRPTGGGNTIYF.

V and J are TRBV29-1 and TRBJ1-1; no firm D call. Deletions cut 3 bases from V and 10 bases from J, with 3 bases between. Per the germline V gene, CDR1 is SQVTM and CDR2 is ANQGSEA. The CDR3 contains 8 residues. The CDR3 reads CSVDRAFF. In DNA, the CDR3 is TGCAGCGTTGACAGAGCTTTCTTT.

The table lists this clone with a few counts. This chain links TRBV2 with TRBJ1-2; 7 bases fit TRBD1. The J segment lost 4 bases and the V segment lost 6 bases, leaving 8 bases of the junction unmatched. CDR1 and CDR2 from the germline V gene are SNHLY and FYNNEI. CDR3 size: 14 residues. This chain's CDR3 is CASSRDSNFYGYTF. CDR3 sequence (DNA): TGTGCCAGCAGCAGGGACAGCAATTTCTATGGCTACACCTTC.

The chain joins TRBV6-1 to TRBJ1-6, with D hard to call. CDR3 length: 13 amino acids. Trimming left V 1 base short and J 9 bases short, with 7 bases between. The V gene's germline CDR1 is MNHNS and CDR2 SASEGT. CDR3 in DNA: TGTGCCAGCAGTGAAGTGCGGAGTTCACCCCTCCACTTT. It specifies CASSEVRSSPLHF.

The gene calls are TRBV9 and TRBJ2-6; D possibly corresponds to TRBD1 (6 bases). CDR1 is SGDLS, CDR2 YYNGEE, per germline. This CDR3 is 15 amino acids long. Deletions cut 1 base from V and 2 bases from J, with 7 bases between. CDR3 protein: CASSVPGAGANVLTF. CDR3 coding DNA: TGTGCCAGCAGCGTACCAGGGGCTGGGGCCAACGTCCTGACTTTC.

The chain joins TRBV30 to TRBJ2-7, with a weak D call TRBD2 (6 bases). The CDR3 sequence is 13 residues long. The germline gives CDR1 GTSNPN, CDR2 SVGIG (reference sequence). The ends were cut back, 2 bases at V and 4 bases at J, with 12 bases in the middle. This CDR3 reads CAWSNLAVYEQYF. The CDR3 DNA reads TGTGCCTGGAGTAACTTAGCGGTTTACGAGCAGTACTTC.

The chain couples TRBV5-1 to TRBJ2-5; 8 nucleotides line up with TRBD2. CDR3 length: 19 residues. The V gene's germline CDR1 is SGHRS and CDR2 YFSETQ. The junction had 15 bases not matched to a gene; V was cut back by 0 bases and J by 2 bases. CDR3 amino acids: CASSLVGRAGGLFQETQYF. The CDR3 coding sequence is TGCGCCAGCAGCTTGGTGGGCCGGGCGGGGGGCCTTTTTCAAGAGACCCAGTACTTC.

As regards this clone: This sample includes further DNA sequences coding for the same CDR3. This chain uses TRBV9 with TRBJ1-1; D unclear. This CDR3 has 13 amino acids. Trimming took 0 bases from V and 0 from J, leaving 3 bases between them. Germline CDR1 and CDR2: SGDLS and YYNGEE. DNA of the CDR3: TGTGCCAGCAGCGTAGATGTGAACACTGAAGCTTTCTTT. Translating it yields CASSVDVNTEAFF.

This clone showed up just once. The J gene is TRBJ1-2, the V gene TRBV6-1; TRBD1 aligns across 7 bases. The germline V gene encodes CDR1 MNHNS and CDR2 SASEGT. Losses at the gene ends were 0 bases for V and 2 bases for J; bases not matched to a gene: 6. CDR3 length: 16 residues. The DNA for the CDR3 is TGTGCCAGCAGTGAAGCCGTCAGGGGGGCGAACTATGGCTACACCTTC. Its translation: CASSEAVRGANYGYTF.

The chain recombines TRBV29-1 with TRBJ2-5; D is tentatively TRBD1 or TRBD2 (5 bases each). CDR1 and CDR2 (germline): SQVTM, ANQGSEA. Trimming removed 3 bases at V and 2 bases at J, with 22 bases between. This CDR3 spans 17 amino acids. This CDR3 reads CSVDGVGPWGLQETQYF. In nucleotides, the CDR3 is TGCAGCGTTGACGGAGTCGGACCCTGGGGGTTACAAGAGACCCAGTACTTC.

The V call is TRBV5-1, the J call TRBJ1-1; D remains unclear. Trimming shortened V by 0 bases and J by 4 bases, and 13 bases separated the two germline ends. The CDR3 runs 15 residues. Germline assignment: CDR1 SGHRS and CDR2 YFSETQ. CDR3 DNA sequence: TGCGCCAGCAGCTTGGCCGGAGGGTTGGTCACTGAAGCTTTCTTT. Amino acid sequence: CASSLAGGLVTEAFF. Drawing the rest from reference TRBV5-1 and TRBJ1-1, the complete variable domain is KAGVTQTPRYLIKTRGQQVTLSCSPISGHRSVSWYQQTPGQGLQFLFEYFSETQRNKGNFPGRFSGRQFSNSRSEMNVSTLELGDSALYLCASSLAGGLVTEAFFGQGTRLTVV.

This chain uses TRBV4-1 with TRBJ1-2; D unclear. V was trimmed by 1 base and J by 2 bases, leaving 11 bases between them. The CDR3 length is 15 residues. Germline CDR1 is MGHRA and CDR2 is YSYEKL. The CDR3 spells CASSQGVGVNYGYTF. The CDR3 DNA reads TGCGCCAGCAGCCAAGGGGTAGGAGTGAACTATGGCTACACCTTC.

This clone was seen a handful of times. This rearrangement joins TRBV6-5 to TRBJ2-1, with TRBD2 matching 7 bases. Germline V CDR1 and CDR2: MNHEY, SVGAGI. V lost 2 bases, J lost 10 bases, and 5 bases stayed unmatched. The CDR3 sequence is 13 residues long. CDR3 amino acids: CASSYGEGGEQFF. CDR3 nucleotide sequence: TGTGCCAGCAGTTACGGGGAGGGCGGAGAGCAGTTCTTC.

This chain joins TRBV4-1 and TRBJ2-1; D may be TRBD2 (7 bases). This CDR3 contains 15 residues. Germline V gene lookup returns CDR1 MGHRA and CDR2 YSYEKL. Deletions cut 1 base from V and 7 bases from J, with 14 bases between. This chain's CDR3 is CASSQVGGQRNEQFF. As DNA, the CDR3 is TGCGCCAGCAGCCAAGTGGGGGGGCAGAGGAATGAGCAGTTCTTC.

The V and J genes are TRBV20-1 and TRBJ1-4; TRBD1 aligns across 11 bases. CDR3 length: 15 residues. V lost 3 bases and J lost 8; bases outside the gene matches: 8. CDR1 is DFQATT and CDR2 is SNEGSKA in the germline V gene (reference sequence). The CDR3 DNA is TGCAGTGCTAGTGGGACAGGGGGTAAGAAAGAAAAACTGTTTTTT. Its protein product is CSASGTGGKKEKLFF.

This chain connects TRBV3-1 (or the pseudogene TRBV3-2) to TRBJ1-1; D is undetermined. Trimming pared 1 base from V and 8 bases from J, leaving 5 bases between. This CDR3 region has 11 residues. Per germline, CDR1 LGHDT and CDR2 YNNKEL (reference sequence). The CDR3 region has the DNA TGTGCCAGCAGCCAAGCCAGGGAAGCTTTCTTT. Protein sequence: CASSQAREAFF.

The chain employs TRBV19 and TRBJ2-7, with TRBD2 as a possible D gene (6 bases). V lost 3 bases and J lost 0, with 9 bases in between. Germline CDR1 reads LNHDA; CDR2 reads SQIVND (reference sequence). The CDR3 has 14 amino acids. The CDR3: CASSIPGDSYEQYF. In nucleotides, the CDR3 is TGTGCCAGTAGTATTCCGGGGGACTCCTACGAGCAGTACTTC.

The chain carries TRBV5-1 and TRBJ2-7, with TRBD2 identical over 8 bases. Germline assignment: CDR1 SGHRS and CDR2 YFSETQ. V was pared by 3 bases and J by 4 bases, with 12 bases of the junction left unmatched. The CDR3 totals 16 residues. The DNA for the CDR3 is TGCGCCAGCAGCTCGATGGCGGCGGGGGGACTTTACGAGCAGTACTTC. Translation gives CASSSMAAGGLYEQYF.